These 25 T cell receptor beta chains were sequenced from one sample in a study of blood T cell repertoires in COVID-19. TCRdb's copy holds only in-frame clones and misses some; the assay was immunoSEQ multiplex PCR. The sample contains fewer than 150,000 clones, about 90% of which appear only once. Material for sequencing was peripheral blood. These receptors came from a woman aged 70-85 years with acute or convalescent COVID-19.

V gene TRBV7-9 combines with J gene TRBJ2-5, with D unclear. The CDR3 consists of 13 residues. Trimming stripped 5 bases from V and 5 bases from J, with 12 bases between. Germline CDR1 and CDR2: SEHNR and FQNEAQ (reference sequence). Here the CDR3 reads CASSLGGRETQYF. CDR3 nucleotides: TGTGCCAGCAGCCTCGGCGGTAGGGAGACCCAGTACTTC.

The J gene is TRBJ1-2, the V gene TRBV29-1; D not certain. Germline CDR1 and CDR2: SQVTM and ANQGSEA. CDR3 length: 13 amino acids. The V end lost 6 bases, the J end lost 3 bases, and 14 bases lay between the germline ends. The CDR3 nucleotides read TGCAGCGTGTCCCCTCAGCGAGACTATGGCTACACCTTC. Translation gives CSVSPQRDYGYTF. Full variable domain (rest looked up from reference TRBV29-1 and TRBJ1-2): SAVISQKPSRDICQRGTSLTIQCQVDSQVTMMFWYRQQPGQSLTLIATANQGSEATYESGFVIDKFPISRPNLTFSTLTVSNMSPEDSSIYLCSVSPQRDYGYTFGSGTRLTVV.

The genes are TRBV7-2 and TRBJ1-1; tentative D call: TRBD1 (5 bases). The V and J ends lost 3 bases and 7 bases respectively, with 12 bases between them. Germline CDR1 reads SGHTA; CDR2 reads FQGNSA. This CDR3 is built from 13 residues. The CDR3 loop is CASSFPGMVEAFF. CDR3 sequence (DNA): TGTGCCAGCAGCTTTCCAGGGATGGTTGAAGCTTTCTTT.

The CDR3 sequence: CSVERDRGLRKLFF. As DNA, the CDR3 is TGCAGCGTTGAAAGGGACAGGGGGCTTCGAAAACTGTTTTTT. The V call is TRBV29-1, the J call TRBJ1-4, with TRBD1 identical over 12 bases. The CDR3 is 14 amino acids. Germline CDR1 is SQVTM and CDR2 is ANQGSEA. Germline trimming cut 2 bases from V and 10 bases from J; bases unmatched to any gene: 5.

The chain links TRBV10-3 to TRBJ1-5, with D tentatively TRBD1 (5 bases). The V end was cut by 5 bases, the J end by 0 bases, with 8 bases between. Germline loops: CDR1 ENHRY, CDR2 SYGVKD. CDR3 size: 14 residues. DNA of the CDR3: TGTGCCATCAGTCCTGACAGTAGCAATCAGCCCCAGCATTTT. Protein sequence: CAISPDSSNQPQHF.

The chain combines TRBV27 with TRBJ2-7; maybe TRBD2 (6 bases). CDR1 and CDR2 from the germline V gene are MNHEY and SMNVEV (reference sequence). The CDR3 contains 14 residues. Trimming removed 6 bases from V and 3 bases from J, with 15 bases in between. The CDR3 protein is CASRPVPGGYEQYF. The CDR3 bases are TGTGCCAGCAGGCCAGTCCCCGGGGGCTACGAGCAGTACTTC.

The CDR3 nucleotides are TGCGCCAGCAGCCAGATCGGGAGCGGTCGAGTGAACACTGAAGCTTTCTTT. Protein product: CASSQIGSGRVNTEAFF. The chain links TRBV4-1 to TRBJ1-1; D is unresolved. The V gene's germline CDR1 is MGHRA and CDR2 YSYEKL. The V and J ends lost 3 bases and 0 bases respectively, with 17 bases between them. This CDR3 has 17 residues.

In its sample, this clone was seen once. The chain is built from TRBV29-1 and TRBJ1-6; TRBD1 matches at 7 bases. V shed 5 bases and J 6 bases; nucleotides not matched to a gene: 4. The CDR3 sequence is 13 residues long. In germline, CDR1 is SQVTM, CDR2 ANQGSEA. CDR3 amino acids: CSVRQGRNSPLHF. As DNA, the CDR3 is TGCAGCGTTAGACAGGGTCGTAATTCACCCCTCCACTTT.

The chain recombines TRBV29-1 with TRBJ2-3; weak D call: TRBD2 (6 bases). In germline, CDR1 is SQVTM, CDR2 ANQGSEA. The CDR3 runs 12 residues. This chain's CDR3 is CMLGDSGDTQYF. CDR3 sequence (DNA): TGCATGCTAGGGGACTCGGGAGATACGCAGTATTTT.

The chain uses TRBV7-2 and TRBJ2-5; D uncertain. Trimming took off 2 bases at V and 2 bases at J, with 6 bases between the two ends. Germline V gene lookup returns CDR1 SGHTA and CDR2 FQGNSA. CDR3 length: 13 amino acids. The CDR3 bases are TGTGCCAGCAGCTTAAACACGCAAGAGACCCAGTACTTC. Its translation is CASSLNTQETQYF.

For the CDR3, the DNA is TGCGCCAGCAGCGGGGAGGCCACGGGAGAGACCCAGTACTTC. Its protein is CASSGEATGETQYF. V usage is TRBV5-1 and J usage is TRBJ2-5; D may be TRBD2 (6 bases). The CDR3 spans 14 residues. V was trimmed by 4 bases and J by 4 bases, leaving 14 bases between them. Germline CDR1 and CDR2: SGHRS and YFSETQ.

The chain couples TRBV6-5 to TRBJ2-3; 9 positions match TRBD2. There are 14 residues in the CDR3. After removal of 6 bases from V and 5 bases from J, the junction contained 6 bases not matched to a gene. Germline V gene sequence: CDR1 MNHEY, CDR2 SVGAGI. CDR3 sequence: CASRMLAGLDTQYF. As DNA, the CDR3 is TGTGCCAGCAGAATGCTAGCGGGGTTAGATACGCAGTATTTT.

The chain combines TRBV27 with TRBJ1-5; D ambiguous. The V and J ends lost 2 bases and 0 bases respectively, with 5 bases between them. The germline gives CDR1 MNHEY, CDR2 SMNVEV (reference sequence). CDR3 length: 14 residues. CDR3 in DNA: TGTGCCAGCAGTTTAGGGAGTAGCAATCAGCCCCAGCATTTT. Residues: CASSLGSSNQPQHF.

The genes are TRBV28 and TRBJ2-2, with D possibly being TRBD2 (6 bases). CDR3 length: 15 amino acids. Germline CDR1 reads MDHEN; CDR2 reads SYDVKM. V lost 6 bases and J lost 5, with 16 bases in between. CDR3 residues: CASSSGGAGTGELFF. For the CDR3, the DNA is TGTGCCAGCAGCTCCGGCGGGGCCGGGACCGGGGAGCTGTTTTTT. The full variable domain, rest sourced from reference TRBV28 and TRBJ2-2, is DVKVTQSSRYLVKRTGEKVFLECVQDMDHENMFWYRQDPGLGLRLIYFSYDVKMKEKGDIPEGYSVSREKKERFSLILESASTNQTSMYLCASSSGGAGTGELFFGEGSRLTVL.

The J gene is TRBJ1-2, the V gene TRBV20-1, with no clear D. V was pared by 0 bases and J by 7 bases, with 6 bases between. The germline V gene encodes CDR1 DFQATT and CDR2 SNEGSKA (reference sequence). CDR3 size: 11 residues. The CDR3 coding sequence is TGCAGTGCTAGAGATAGAGGTGGCTACACCTTC. Residues: CSARDRGGYTF.

The rearrangement joins TRBV19 to TRBJ1-4, with 7 bases identical to TRBD1. The junction had 3 bases not matched to a gene; V was cut back by 1 base and J by 4 bases. The CDR3 has 15 residues. Germline V lookup: CDR1 LNHDA, CDR2 SQIVND (reference sequence). Here the CDR3 reads CASSIGDRVNEKLFF. In DNA form, the CDR3 reads TGTGCCAGTAGTATAGGCGACAGGGTTAATGAAAAACTGTTTTTT.

The V gene is TRBV6-6, the J gene TRBJ2-7; perhaps TRBD2 as D (5 bases). The germline V and J ends were trimmed by 5 bases and 9 bases, with 14 bases remaining between them. The CDR3 is made up of 12 amino acids. The germline V gene has CDR1 MNHNY and CDR2 SVGAGI (reference sequence). In DNA form, the CDR3 reads TGTGCCAGCAGTCCGGACGGGATTGGGCAGTACTTC. It yields the protein CASSPDGIGQYF.

This clone has a handful of counts. J is TRBJ1-6 and V is TRBV9, with 7 nucleotides matching TRBD1. Trimming removed 3 bases from V and 10 bases from J; junction bases left unmatched: 7. The germline V gene encodes CDR1 SGDLS and CDR2 YYNGEE. The CDR3 is made up of 14 amino acids. The CDR3 here is CASSGQGPLSPLHF. Written as DNA, the CDR3 is TGTGCCAGCAGCGGACAGGGCCCTCTATCACCCCTCCACTTT. The full variable domain, its missing parts supplied by reference TRBV9 and TRBJ1-6, is DSGVTQTPKHLITATGQRVTLRCSPRSGDLSVYWYQQSLDQGLQFLIQYYNGEERAKGNILERFSAQQFPDLHSELNLSSLELGDSALYFCASSGQGPLSPLHFGNGTRLTVT.

V usage is TRBV14 and J usage is TRBJ2-1, with a tentative D call TRBD1 (7 bases). This CDR3 is built from 16 residues. From germline, CDR1 is SGHDN and CDR2 FVKESK. The V end was cut by 4 bases, the J end by 4 bases, with 17 bases between. Written as DNA, the CDR3 is TGTGCCAGCAGCCCGTACGGCAGGGGGGTTTACAATGAGCAGTTCTTC. Translated: CASSPYGRGVYNEQFF.

The V call is TRBV29-1, the J call TRBJ1-1; perhaps TRBD1 as D (6 bases). The CDR3 extends over 13 amino acids. Trimming left V 6 bases short and J 5 bases short, with 16 bases between. Germline CDR1 is SQVTM and CDR2 is ANQGSEA. The CDR3 region is CSVQRGSRTEAFF. DNA of the CDR3: TGCAGCGTCCAGAGGGGGTCGAGGACTGAAGCTTTCTTT.

V gene TRBV5-4 combines with J gene TRBJ2-5; D is perhaps TRBD2 (7 bases). The CDR3 is 15 amino acids. CDR1 is SGHNT and CDR2 is YYREEE in the germline V gene (reference sequence). The V end was cut by 1 base, the J end by 2 bases, with 12 bases between. Here the CDR3 DNA reads TGTGCCAGCAGCTTGCCACGGGGGGCACAAGAGACCCAGTACTTC. Translated, it gives CASSLPRGAQETQYF.

This clone has a handful of counts. The chain carries TRBV9 and TRBJ2-2, with D possibly matching TRBD1 (7 bases). Germline-derived CDR1 and CDR2 are SGDLS and YYNGEE. CDR3 length equals 16 residues. Trimming pared 4 bases from V and 5 bases from J, leaving 18 bases between. The CDR3 region has the DNA TGTGCCAGCAGCCCCCGCGGGGACAGAATGACCGGGGAGCTGTTTTTT. Protein sequence: CASSPRGDRMTGELFF.

The chain links TRBV24-1 to TRBJ2-1; tentatively, D is TRBD2 (6 bases). CDR1 KGHDR and CDR2 SFDVKD come from the germline V gene. This CDR3 region has 16 residues. V lost 4 bases to trimming and J lost 4 bases, with 16 bases between them. The CDR3 is CATSDPAAGLYNEQFF. In DNA form, the CDR3 reads TGTGCCACCAGTGACCCGGCGGCGGGGTTGTACAATGAGCAGTTCTTC.

This chain links TRBV9 with TRBJ1-2; 7 bases line up with TRBD1. Germline values: CDR1 SGDLS, CDR2 YYNGEE. Unmatched junction bases numbered 6, after V lost 3 bases and J lost 1 base. The CDR3 totals 15 residues. The CDR3 reads CASSGQGQLNYGYTF. In DNA, the CDR3 is TGTGCCAGCAGCGGACAGGGCCAACTTAACTATGGCTACACCTTC.

The V gene is TRBV18, the J gene TRBJ2-7; TRBD1 matches at 8 bases. The CDR3 sequence is 13 residues long. Germline CDR1 and CDR2: KGHSH and LQKENI. V gave up 3 bases and J gave up 7 bases; unmatched junction bases: 5. CDR3 in DNA: TGTGCCAGCTCACCGCAGGGGGCCAGGGAGCAGTACTTC. Translating it yields CASSPQGAREQYF.